These 22 T cell receptor beta chains came from one sample sequenced in a study of shared T cell receptors in the human thymus. TCRdb's copy holds only in-frame clones and misses some; the assay was immunoSEQ multiplex PCR. The sample lists about 540,000 clones; more than 75% were seen once. These same records also appear under a second study, on human thymus T cells.

Source material: thymocytes. These TCRs come from a boy under three years old with a congenital heart defect.

The rearrangement links TRBV4-1 to TRBJ2-7; D may be TRBD2 (5 bases). Germline V gene lookup returns CDR1 MGHRA and CDR2 YSYEKL. The CDR3 is 14 residues long. Trimming shortened V by 0 bases and J by 3 bases, and 9 bases separated the two germline ends. CDR3 sequence: CASSQEGRDYEQYF. The CDR3 DNA follows: TGCGCCAGCAGCCAAGAAGGTCGGGACTACGAGCAGTACTTC.

This chain links TRBV12-5 with TRBJ2-3; D call uncertain. Germline V gene sequence: CDR1 LGHNT, CDR2 FRNRAP. Trimming removed 0 bases from V and 6 bases from J, with 13 bases in between. This CDR3 spans 15 amino acids. The CDR3 reads CASGLVYPNRDTQYF. The CDR3 DNA sequence: TGTGCTAGTGGTTTGGTGTACCCTAACCGCGATACGCAGTATTTT.

The rearrangement links TRBV10-3 to TRBJ1-2; 9 bases agree with TRBD1. The CDR3 contains 13 residues. Looked up from germline, CDR1 is ENHRY and CDR2 is SYGVKD. The trim removed 11 bases at V and 3 bases at J, leaving 7 bases unmatched. The CDR3 loop is CAARQGVYYGYTF. CDR3 nucleotide sequence: TGTGCCGCCCGACAGGGGGTTTACTATGGCTACACCTTC.

The J gene is TRBJ1-5, the V gene TRBV11-3, with D uncertain. V was trimmed by 2 bases and J by 4 bases, leaving 6 bases between them. Germline CDR1 reads SGHNT; CDR2 reads YENEEA. This CDR3 has 13 residues. CDR3 nucleotides: TGTGCCAGCAGCTTAAACATTAATCAGCCCCAGCATTTT. Translated, it gives CASSLNINQPQHF.

This sequence joins TRBV5-5 and TRBJ1-3; a weak D match, TRBD1 (5 bases). This CDR3 comprises 14 residues. V was clipped by 5 bases and J by 0 bases, with 9 bases between them. Germline values: CDR1 SGHKS, CDR2 YYEKEE (reference sequence). CDR3 nucleotide sequence: TGTGCCAGCAGGCCCAGGGCCTCTGGAAACACCATATATTTT. Protein product: CASRPRASGNTIYF.

V gene TRBV28 combines with J gene TRBJ2-7; D ambiguous. The CDR3 sequence is 13 residues long. Germline-derived CDR1 and CDR2 are MDHEN and SYDVKM. With 5 bases removed from V and 4 bases from J, the gap between germline ends came to 12 bases. The CDR3 DNA sequence: TGTGCCAGCAGTCCCACCCCCGAGTACGAGCAGTACTTC. Protein sequence: CASSPTPEYEQYF.

The genes are TRBV29-1 and TRBJ1-1; D perhaps matches TRBD1 (5 bases). This CDR3 contains 13 residues. Trimming removed 4 bases from V and 1 base from J, with 10 bases in between. Germline CDR1 and CDR2: SQVTM and ANQGSEA. DNA for the CDR3: TGCAGCGTTGGAGGCAGGGAGAACACTGAAGCTTTCTTT. Translated, it gives CSVGGRENTEAFF.

The chain combines TRBV15 with TRBJ2-4; weak D call: TRBD2 (6 bases). Germline CDR1 and CDR2: LNHNV and YYDKDF (reference sequence). Trimming removed 0 bases from V and 3 bases from J, with 18 bases in between. The CDR3 totals 18 residues. CDR3: CATSRDRIREVDKNIQYF. DNA of the CDR3: TGTGCCACCAGCAGAGATCGCATTAGGGAGGTAGACAAAAACATTCAGTACTTC.

The chain is built from TRBV5-1 and TRBJ2-7; 11 bases are a match to TRBD2. This CDR3 is built from 17 residues. V gave up 0 bases and J gave up 5 bases; unmatched junction bases: 10. CDR1 and CDR2 (germline): SGHRS, YFSETQ. The CDR3 reads CASSLGQPSGRQNEQYF. For the CDR3, the DNA is TGCGCCAGCAGCTTGGGGCAACCTAGCGGGAGGCAGAACGAGCAGTACTTC.

V and J are TRBV25-1 and TRBJ1-1; D may be TRBD1 (5 bases). The CDR3 runs to 14 residues. Germline V lookup: CDR1 MGHDK, CDR2 SYGVNS. V was shortened by 6 bases and J by 1 base, with 12 bases between the two germline ends. In nucleotides, the CDR3 is TGTGCCAGCAGGGCCCGACAGAGGAACACTGAAGCTTTCTTT. It encodes CASRARQRNTEAFF.

The chain uses TRBV9 and TRBJ2-1; 8 nucleotides match TRBD1. Germline V gene data show CDR1 as SGDLS and CDR2 as YYNGEE. The length of the CDR3 is 14 residues. The V segment lost 4 bases and the J segment 4 bases; nucleotides outside the gene matches: 4. Here the CDR3 DNA reads TGTGCCAGCAGCCGGGACAGGAGTTACAATGAGCAGTTCTTC. Amino acid sequence: CASSRDRSYNEQFF.

The sample holds a few counts of this clone. V gene TRBV28 combines with J gene TRBJ2-1; D is ambiguous. Germline loops: CDR1 MDHEN, CDR2 SYDVKM. CDR3 length equals 14 residues. The V end lost 5 bases, the J end lost 2 bases, and 10 bases lay between the germline ends. CDR3 sequence: CASSTRVTYNEQFF. The DNA for the CDR3 is TGTGCCAGCAGTACTCGGGTGACCTACAATGAGCAGTTCTTC.

The chain carries TRBV11-2 and TRBJ2-1; D is unresolved. Trimming removed 1 base at V and 0 bases at J, with 16 bases between. Germline V lookup: CDR1 SGHAT, CDR2 FQNNGV. The CDR3 totals 18 residues. CDR3 sequence reads: CASSLGPARSSSYNEQFF. In DNA, the CDR3 is TGTGCCAGCAGCTTAGGCCCCGCTAGGAGTAGCTCCTACAATGAGCAGTTCTTC.

This clone came up once. V usage is TRBV19 and J usage is TRBJ2-1; 9 bases match TRBD1. With V trimmed by 4 bases and J by 9 bases, 10 bases remained unmatched. Germline V gene sequence: CDR1 LNHDA, CDR2 SQIVND (reference sequence). The CDR3 consists of 15 residues. The CDR3 DNA follows: TGTGCCAGTAGTACCACAGGGGGCGAAGAGGGTGAGCAGTTCTTC. It specifies CASSTTGGEEGEQFF. Full variable domain (remainder filled in from reference TRBV19 and TRBJ2-1): DGGITQSPKYLFRKEGQNVTLSCEQNLNHDAMYWYRQDPGQGLRLIYYSQIVNDFQKGDIAEGYSVSREKKESFPLTVTSAQKNPTAFYLCASSTTGGEEGEQFFGPGTRLTVL.

The chain is built from TRBV2 and TRBJ2-1, with TRBD2 matching 8 bases. The CDR3 totals 15 residues. Losses at the gene ends were 7 bases for V and 4 bases for J; bases not matched to a gene: 9. Germline CDR1 SNHLY, CDR2 FYNNEI. The CDR3 coding sequence is TGTGCCAGCACCGGGGGGCTAGCGGGTTACAATGAGCAGTTCTTC. It specifies CASTGGLAGYNEQFF.

This rearrangement joins TRBV6-5 to TRBJ2-7, with D possibly TRBD1 on 5 matching bases. The CDR3 runs to 14 residues. Trimming pared 8 bases from V and 6 bases from J, leaving 20 bases between. Germline V gene sequence: CDR1 MNHEY, CDR2 SVGAGI. CDR3 region: CASRPRGPSPEQYF. Here the CDR3 DNA reads TGTGCCAGCCGCCCAAGGGGCCCCTCCCCCGAGCAGTACTTC.

J is TRBJ1-2 and V is TRBV7-6; 8 positions agree with TRBD1. The trim removed 4 bases at V and 8 bases at J, leaving 12 bases unmatched. The CDR3 covers 15 residues. Germline V gives CDR1 SGHVS, CDR2 FNYEAQ. CDR3 coding DNA: TGTGCCAGCAGCTCACCTCAGACAGGGGAAGAAGGCTACACCTTC. This gives the protein CASSSPQTGEEGYTF.

The chain has TRBV28 and TRBJ2-7; 9 bases are shared with TRBD1. Unmatched junction bases numbered 6, after V lost 1 base and J lost 5 bases. Germline CDR1 and CDR2: MDHEN and SYDVKM. The CDR3 covers 15 residues. CDR3 loop: CASSLYGTGFDEQYF. CDR3 in DNA: TGTGCCAGCAGTTTATATGGGACAGGGTTCGACGAGCAGTACTTC. Complete variable domain (other parts from reference TRBV28 and TRBJ2-7): DVKVTQSSRYLVKRTGEKVFLECVQDMDHENMFWYRQDPGLGLRLIYFSYDVKMKEKGDIPEGYSVSREKKERFSLILESASTNQTSMYLCASSLYGTGFDEQYFGPGTRLTVT.

The genes are TRBV10-2 and TRBJ2-1; 8 nucleotides align to TRBD2. Germline V gives CDR1 WSHSY, CDR2 SAAADI. With V trimmed by 4 bases and J by 7 bases, 9 bases remained unmatched. The CDR3 covers 15 residues. The CDR3 DNA sequence: TGCGCCAGCAGTGGGGGGGTAGCGGGAACAAATGAGCAGTTCTTC. Encoded protein: CASSGGVAGTNEQFF.

This clone has just one count. This chain connects TRBV29-1 to TRBJ1-1; D remains ambiguous. This CDR3 spans 11 amino acids. The germline gives CDR1 SQVTM, CDR2 ANQGSEA. With 6 bases removed from V and 7 bases from J, the gap between germline ends came to 12 bases. The CDR3 sequence is CSVGRFNEAFF. Written as DNA, the CDR3 is TGCAGCGTGGGGAGATTTAATGAAGCTTTCTTT.

The chain employs TRBV10-2 and TRBJ2-7, with D perhaps matching TRBD2 (5 bases). Trimming took 8 bases from V and 2 from J, leaving 19 bases between them. CDR1 and CDR2 from the germline V gene are WSHSY and SAAADI. The CDR3 is 15 amino acids. The CDR3 spells CASGLTKDGPYEQYF. The DNA of the CDR3 is TGCGCCAGCGGACTCACTAAGGACGGCCCCTACGAGCAGTACTTC.

CDR3 loop: CASSDVGANGGYTF. The CDR3 DNA reads as TGTGCCAGCAGTGACGTGGGCGCAAATGGTGGCTACACCTTC. V usage is TRBV6-4 and J usage is TRBJ1-2; D call uncertain. CDR3 length: 14 amino acids. Trimming pared 2 bases from V and 7 bases from J, leaving 14 bases between. CDR1 is MRHNA and CDR2 is SNTAGT in the germline V gene.